This entry lists 21 T cell receptor beta chains sequenced from one sample in a study of blood T cell repertoires in COVID-19. Sequencing was performed with immunoSEQ multiplex PCR; in TCRdb, only in-frame clones are kept and a portion is missing. This table has around 100,000 clones, more than 85% appearing once. The sample consisted of peripheral blood. These receptors were obtained from a human donor in a cohort sampled during active COVID-19.

The rearrangement uses TRBV2 and TRBJ2-2, with unresolved D. V was trimmed by 5 bases and J by 5 bases, leaving 6 bases between them. Per the germline V gene, CDR1 is SNHLY and CDR2 is FYNNEI. This CDR3 comprises 12 residues. Written as DNA, the CDR3 is TGTGCCAGCAGTTCTGAGACCGGGGAGCTGTTTTTT. This encodes CASSSETGELFF.

V usage is TRBV27 and J usage is TRBJ2-1, with 13 bases identical to TRBD2. Trimming at V came to 6 bases and at J to 10 bases, leaving 9 bases not matched to a gene. Germline CDR1 reads MNHEY; CDR2 reads SMNVEV (reference sequence). The CDR3 loop spans 15 amino acids. CDR3 DNA sequence: TGTGCCAGCAGGCTACTAGCGGGAGGGCCGGGGGAGCAGTTCTTC. This gives the protein CASRLLAGGPGEQFF.

The chain combines TRBV28 with TRBJ2-5, with 7 bases identical to TRBD2. Germline CDR1 is MDHEN and CDR2 is SYDVKM. With V trimmed by 6 bases and J by 1 base, 17 bases remained unmatched. The CDR3 totals 18 residues. DNA for the CDR3: TGTGCCAGCAGACTCGTGGCCGGGGTTTGGGGGGGCCAAGAGACCCAGTACTTC. This translates into CASRLVAGVWGGQETQYF.

This rearrangement joins TRBV28 to TRBJ2-5, with a possible D match to TRBD1 (6 bases). Trimming took off 2 bases at V and 2 bases at J, with 15 bases between the two ends. This CDR3 spans 16 amino acids. CDR1 and CDR2 from the germline V gene are MDHEN and SYDVKM. CDR3 protein: CASSLPLTGPQETQYF. For the CDR3, the DNA is TGTGCCAGCAGTTTACCTTTAACAGGGCCACAAGAGACCCAGTACTTC.

This chain links TRBV7-6 with TRBJ1-3; a weak D match, TRBD1 (6 bases). CDR3 length equals 15 residues. Germline V gene lookup returns CDR1 SGHVS and CDR2 FNYEAQ. V lost 5 bases, J lost 4 bases, and 15 bases lay in between. The CDR3, as DNA: TGTGCCAGCAGCGACCCGGGGGGCGACGGAAACACCATATATTTT. This codes for CASSDPGGDGNTIYF.

The rearrangement links TRBV19 to TRBJ1-3; D perhaps matches TRBD1 (6 bases). CDR1 is LNHDA, CDR2 SQIVND, per germline (reference sequence). Trimming removed 6 bases at V and 5 bases at J, with 17 bases between. The CDR3 covers 15 residues. The CDR3 protein is CASSRSGHQRNTIYF. Here the CDR3 DNA reads TGTGCCAGTAGCCGATCGGGACATCAACGAAACACCATATATTTT.

This rearrangement joins TRBV15 to TRBJ1-1; the match to TRBD1 covers 9 bases. The CDR3 runs to 15 residues. CDR1 and CDR2 from the germline V gene are LNHNV and YYDKDF (reference sequence). Trimming took 5 bases from V and 3 from J; bases not matched to a gene: 7. CDR3 DNA: TGTGCCACCAGCCTAATAGGACAGGGGTACACTGAAGCTTTCTTT. Protein product: CATSLIGQGYTEAFF. Filled out from reference TRBV15 and TRBJ1-1, the complete variable domain reads DAMVIQNPRYQVTQFGKPVTLSCSQTLNHNVMYWYQQKSSQAPKLLFHYYDKDFNNEADTPDNFQSRRPNTSFCFLDIRSPGLGDTAMYLCATSLIGQGYTEAFFGQGTRLTVV.

This chain connects TRBV4-1 to TRBJ1-1, with 8 bases fitting TRBD1. V trimming: 1 base; J trimming: 1 base; junction bases outside the gene matches: 5. The CDR3 totals 16 residues. Germline loops: CDR1 MGHRA, CDR2 YSYEKL. The CDR3 nucleotides are TGCGCCAGCAGCCAAGTTCGTGGACAGGGGAACACTGAAGCTTTCTTT. As protein: CASSQVRGQGNTEAFF.

J is TRBJ2-1 and V is TRBV5-8, with 11 bases that match TRBD2. V lost 1 base and J lost 6; bases outside the gene matches: 3. Germline V gene data show CDR1 as SGHTS and CDR2 as YDEGEE. The CDR3 consists of 15 residues. The CDR3 is CASSLRGTSGNEQFF. CDR3 sequence (DNA): TGTGCCAGCAGCTTGAGGGGGACTAGCGGCAATGAGCAGTTCTTC. The entire variable domain, with the rest obtained from reference TRBV5-8 and TRBJ2-1, is as follows: EAGVTQSPTHLIKTRGQQATLRCSPISGHTSVYWYQQALGLGLQFLLWYDEGEERNRGNFPPRFSGRQFPNYSSELNVNALELEDSALYLCASSLRGTSGNEQFFGPGTRLTVL.

Remarks on this clone: One end of the junction fails to match germline, which may point to a read error. The J gene is TRBJ1-6, the V gene TRBV28; TRBD1 matches at 8 bases. CDR3 length: 14 residues. Germline-derived CDR1 and CDR2 are MDHEN and SYDVKM. Here the CDR3 DNA reads TGTGCCAGCAGTAAAGGACAGGGCCTATTACCATGGCCTTTT. Translating it yields CASSKGQGLLPWPF.

This chain links TRBV7-8 with TRBJ2-4, with D unclear. V lost 1 base and J lost 7, with 8 bases in between. Germline values: CDR1 SGHVS, CDR2 FQNEAQ. This CDR3 has 13 amino acids. CDR3 protein: CASSLGAENIQYF. CDR3 nucleotide sequence: TGTGCCAGCAGCTTAGGTGCGGAGAACATTCAGTACTTC.

This clone has only a few counts. One end of the junction varies from germline; a read error may be responsible. The chain employs TRBV6-1 and TRBJ2-7; a weak D match, TRBD2 (5 bases). The CDR3 consists of 12 residues. CDR1 and CDR2 (germline): MNHNS, SASEGT. CDR3 amino acids: CASSEAVAGQNF. CDR3 bases: TGTGCCAGCAGTGAAGCAGTTGCGGGCCAGAACTTC.

The chain carries TRBV4-1 and TRBJ2-2, with 7 bases that match TRBD1. This CDR3 is built from 17 residues. Trimming removed 1 base from V and 3 bases from J; junction bases left unmatched: 8. CDR1 is MGHRA and CDR2 is YSYEKL in the germline V gene. CDR3: CASSQGRGRGDTGELFF. CDR3 coding DNA: TGCGCCAGCAGCCAAGGAAGGGGGCGTGGTGACACCGGGGAGCTGTTTTTT.

This clone was seen just once. The chain combines TRBV9 with TRBJ2-7; 9 nucleotides match TRBD2. CDR1 is SGDLS and CDR2 is YYNGEE in the germline V gene. This CDR3 spans 15 amino acids. The V gene end was trimmed by 5 bases and the J gene end by 0 bases; junction bases not matched to a gene: 6. The CDR3 spells CASSDGTSSSYEQYF. In nucleotides, the CDR3 is TGTGCCAGCAGTGACGGGACTAGCAGCTCCTACGAGCAGTACTTC.

This rearrangement joins TRBV5-5 to TRBJ2-7, with D uncertain. The CDR3 consists of 16 residues. The germline V gene encodes CDR1 SGHKS and CDR2 YYEKEE (reference sequence). Trimming left V 4 bases short and J 2 bases short, with 19 bases between. The CDR3 protein is CASSQKMVWAPYEQYF. The CDR3 DNA reads as TGTGCCAGCAGCCAAAAGATGGTGTGGGCCCCCTACGAGCAGTACTTC.

The CDR3: CASSPLAGGALGTDTQYF. The DNA for the CDR3 is TGTGCCAGCAGCCCGTTAGCGGGGGGGGCTCTAGGCACAGATACGCAGTATTTT. The chain joins TRBV7-9 to TRBJ2-3; 11 bases align to TRBD2. Germline V gene lookup returns CDR1 SEHNR and CDR2 FQNEAQ (reference sequence). V lost 5 bases, J lost 1 base, and 11 bases stayed unmatched. The CDR3 runs 18 residues.

The CDR3 loop is CASSLTTSGRSETQYF. The DNA of the CDR3 is TGTGCCAGCAGCTTAACCACTAGCGGGAGGTCAGAGACCCAGTACTTC. The rearrangement links TRBV7-2 to TRBJ2-5; 12 bases match TRBD2. V gave up 2 bases and J gave up 4 bases; unmatched junction bases: 5. Per the germline V gene, CDR1 is SGHTA and CDR2 is FQGNSA. The CDR3 runs to 16 residues.

V gene TRBV11-2 combines with J gene TRBJ2-5; tentatively, D is TRBD2 (6 bases). CDR3 length: 13 amino acids. The germline V gene has CDR1 SGHAT and CDR2 FQNNGV. V shed 5 bases and J shed 0 bases, with 7 bases lying between them. The CDR3 here is CASSRDYQETQYF. For the CDR3, the DNA is TGTGCCAGCAGCCGGGACTACCAAGAGACCCAGTACTTC.

The V and J genes are TRBV30 and TRBJ2-1; D gene unclear. The V gene lost 4 bases and the J gene lost 4 bases, with 14 bases spanning the gap. The CDR3 sequence is 14 residues long. Germline V gene sequence: CDR1 GTSNPN, CDR2 SVGIG (reference sequence). The CDR3 region is CAWTVSPRYNEQFF. The CDR3 nucleotides are TGTGCCTGGACTGTAAGCCCTAGATACAATGAGCAGTTCTTC. The full variable domain, with the rest looked up from reference TRBV30 and TRBJ2-1, is SQTIHQWPATLVQPVGSPLSLECTVEGTSNPNLYWYRQAAGRGLQLLFYSVGIGQISSEVPQNLSASRPQDRQFILSSKKLLLSDSGFYLCAWTVSPRYNEQFFGPGTRLTVL.

This chain joins TRBV11-2 and TRBJ2-1; 11 nucleotides match TRBD1. J lost 6 bases, V lost 1 base, and 5 bases had no gene match. There are 16 residues in the CDR3. CDR1 SGHAT and CDR2 FQNNGV come from the germline V gene. The CDR3 nucleotides are TGTGCCAGCAGCTTAGTCGTAGGGACAGGGGGCAATGAGCAGTTCTTC. Its translation is CASSLVVGTGGNEQFF.

The rearrangement joins TRBV10-3 to TRBJ2-3; 9 bases align to TRBD1. This CDR3 has 16 residues. Germline V gene data show CDR1 as ENHRY and CDR2 as SYGVKD. V was pared by 5 bases and J by 2 bases, with 8 bases of the junction left unmatched. The CDR3 DNA follows: TGTGCCATCAGTACCCCGGGACAGGGAGACACAGATACGCAGTATTTT. It is translated as CAISTPGQGDTDTQYF.